These 5 T cell receptor beta chains originate from one sample sequenced in a study of blood T cell repertoires in COVID-19 (dated by TCRdb to between 2020 and 2021). Libraries were prepared through the immunoSEQ multiplex PCR assay. TCRdb carries this immuneACCESS record with in-frame sequences only. Its versions omit some clonotypes, under half of them owing to an unresolved V gene in the studies checked, with the rest unexplained. The table for this sample lists about 44,000 clones; 80% to 90% of them were counted only once. The ten largest clonotypes hold roughly 1.3% of the sample. The material sequenced was peripheral blood. The receptors stem from a woman between 40 and 55 years old with acute or convalescent COVID-19.

V usage is TRBV7-9 and J usage is TRBJ2-7; 8 nucleotides align to TRBD1. The CDR3 covers 13 residues. Germline V CDR1 and CDR2: SEHNR, FQNEAQ (reference sequence). J was trimmed by 3 bases and V by 5 bases; bases with no gene match: 3. CDR3 sequence: CASSDGQGYEQYF. DNA for the CDR3: TGTGCCAGCAGCGACGGACAGGGCTACGAGCAGTACTTC.

The V call is TRBV27, the J call TRBJ2-7; the match to TRBD2 covers 14 bases. Germline-derived CDR1 and CDR2 are MNHEY and SMNVEV (reference sequence). The CDR3 sequence is 15 residues long. Trimming took 4 bases from V and 4 from J; bases not matched to a gene: 3. The CDR3 sequence is CASSSGTSGGYEQYF. The CDR3 nucleotides read TGTGCCAGCAGTTCTGGGACTAGCGGGGGATACGAGCAGTACTTC.

The chain couples TRBV24-1 to TRBJ1-1; D possibly corresponds to TRBD1 (5 bases). The CDR3 length is 13 residues. The germline CDR1 and CDR2 sequences are KGHDR and SFDVKD. The V gene lost 1 base and the J gene lost 5 bases, with 7 bases spanning the gap. The CDR3 loop is CATSDLQETEAFF. CDR3 nucleotides: TGTGCCACCAGTGATTTACAGGAGACTGAAGCTTTCTTT.

The gene calls are TRBV29-1 and TRBJ1-2; the match to TRBD1 covers 9 bases. This CDR3 is built from 13 residues. The germline CDR1 and CDR2 sequences are SQVTM and ANQGSEA. With 5 bases clipped from V and 7 bases from J, the junction kept 8 bases outside the gene matches. CDR3 in DNA: TGCAGCGTTTATTCGGACAGGGGCGTTGGCTACACCTTC. Translated: CSVYSDRGVGYTF. Looking up the rest from reference TRBV29-1 and TRBJ1-2 gives the full variable domain: SAVISQKPSRDICQRGTSLTIQCQVDSQVTMMFWYRQQPGQSLTLIATANQGSEATYESGFVIDKFPISRPNLTFSTLTVSNMSPEDSSIYLCSVYSDRGVGYTFGSGTRLTVV.

The chain recombines TRBV3-1 (or the pseudogene TRBV3-2) with TRBJ2-1; maybe TRBD2 (7 bases). Germline CDR1 is LGHDT and CDR2 is YNNKEL (reference sequence). Trimming left V 8 bases short and J 8 bases short, with 19 bases between. The CDR3 loop spans 14 amino acids. This CDR3 reads CASGIQGGGYEQFF. DNA for the CDR3: TGTGCCAGCGGGATCCAGGGAGGGGGGTATGAGCAGTTCTTC.